The present TCR beta chain was sequenced within a study of T cell responses to AZD1222 COVID-19 vaccine. The germline V gene encodes CDR1 SGHRS and CDR2 YFSETQ. The CDR3 sequence is 15 residues long. V gave up 1 base and J gave up 7 bases, with 12 bases separating them. Profiling relied on immunoSEQ multiplex PCR, and the TCRdb table lists in-frame clones only, not all of them. The sample has 65,000 to 85,000 clones, about nine tenths seen once; the top ten hold about 9%. The source is an adult who received the MenACWY meningococcal vaccine as a control. The rearrangement joins TRBV5-1 to TRBJ1-6, with a tentative D call TRBD1 (5 bases). This sample comprised peripheral blood, obtained 28 days after the second dose of the MenACWY control vaccine. The CDR3 DNA follows: TGCGCCAGCAGCTTGTCCCCCAGGGAGAATTCACCCCTCCACTTT. Translating it yields CASSLSPRENSPLHF.